The TCR beta chain under discussion was sequenced for a study of CXCR3-negative and CXCR3-positive naive CD8 T cells (dated by TCRdb to between 2018 and 2020). Regarding the complete study: Some 130 million TRB reads were obtained in total, roughly 1.5 +/- 0.3 million reads per library. Diversity and physicochemical repertoire analyses covered around 10 donors pooled from two independent experiments. Naive subsets from 5 or 6 donors and memory cells from 3 donors were included in the TRBV-TRBJ cluster analysis.

With regard to this clonotype: Which antigen it targets is not known.

The data were produced on a NextSeq 550. The Human TCR Profiling Kit (MiLaboratory) was used to prepare UMI-labeled 5' RACE TRB cDNA libraries. cDNA synthesis used the entire amount of extracted RNA, and PCR amplification then used the entire amount of cDNA produced. Libraries were prepared in parallel with an identical number of PCR cycles. Per the source publication's procedure: MIGEC and MiXCR extracted about 50,000 +/- 10,000 unique UMI-labeled TRB cDNA molecules per library, requiring at least two reads per UMI. An average of roughly 40,000 +/- 10,000 functional in-frame TRB CDR3 nucleotide clonotypes without stop codons was found per library. After downsampling to 5000 UMI-labeled TRB molecules per sample, diversity metrics, including normalized Shannon-Wiener and Chao1, were computed in VDJtools. For the central five CDR3 residues, VDJtools calculated physicochemical properties weighted by clonotype size, namely interaction energy, strength, volume and Kidera factor 4. TCRdb reprocessed the reads, reporting each CDR3 protein sequence once and no DNA. The V and J calls and clone size come from TCRdb's table, not from the authors' own analysis. The sample table gives about 130,000 distinct CDR3 sequences. The ten largest clones represent roughly 0.41% of the sample.

The research as a whole found: Freshly isolated PBMCs were used for most assays because CXCR3 expression partially decreased after cryopreservation. Compared with CXCR3-negative naive cells, CXCR3-positive naive cells had TRB CDR3s with higher hydrophobicity (lower Kidera factor 4), lower energy, and higher strength and volume indices. Surface CD5, linked to self-reactivity in mice, was comparable between naive subsets; TCR interaction strength was therefore also inferred from TRB CDR3 physicochemical properties. TRBV-TRBJ usage was similar between naive CXCR3-negative and CXCR3-positive cells from the same donor, while memory cells showed distinct patterns. Comparably high repertoire diversity was found in both naive subsets, whereas much lower repertoire diversity was found in memory CD8+ T cells.

For each CD8+ T cell subset, flow sorting was done in triplicate, and roughly 330,000 cells per subset went directly into RLT lysis buffer. To exclude memory contaminants, naive CD8+ T cells were stringently defined as CD45RO-CCR7+CD27+CD95-. Using standard density gradient centrifugation, peripheral blood mononuclear cells were isolated from buffy coats. A FACSAria III was used to flow-sort naive CD8+ T cells into CXCR3-negative and CXCR3-positive populations. An RNeasy Mini Kit was used to extract total RNA from the sorted cells. The sequenced sample consisted of naive CXCR3+ CD8+ T cells from blood. Sample cell subset or site, as interpreted from the label and publication: CD45RO-CCR7+CD27+CD95- naive CD8+ T cells expressing CXCR3 (TNR3+). This sequence originates from a human donor in good health. Some clones in this sample may be carry-over from other donors' samples.

The CDR3: CASSYGLRDAEAFF. The chain is made from TRBV6-5 and TRBJ1-1. The germline V gene gives CDR1 as MNHEY and CDR2 as SVGAGI. Counted from cysteine to phenylalanine, this CDR3 has 14 amino acids. No DNA sequence is on record.